The text below deals with one T cell receptor beta chain. The data were taken from a study of blood T cell repertoires in COVID-19. Assay used: immunoSEQ multiplex PCR; TCRdb lists only in-frame clones, some missing. The sample holds about 370,000 clones, roughly nine tenths seen once. The sample taken for sequencing was PBMCs or T cells enriched from blood (not recorded which). The source is a woman in her thirties or forties who had been exposed to COVID-19.

CDR3: CASSPLPGNTEAFF. The CDR3 region has the DNA TGTGCCAGCTCACCTCTCCCAGGAAACACTGAAGCTTTCTTT. The chain has TRBV18 and TRBJ1-1; D unclear. Trimming removed 3 bases from V and 2 bases from J, with 10 bases in between. Germline lookup yields CDR1 KGHSH and CDR2 LQKENI. This CDR3 spans 14 amino acids. The full variable domain, its missing parts supplied by reference TRBV18 and TRBJ1-1, is NAGVMQNPRHLVRRRGQEARLRCSPMKGHSHVYWYRQLPEEGLKFMVYLQKENIIDESGMPKERFSAEFPKEGPSILRIQQVVRGDSAAYFCASSPLPGNTEAFFGQGTRLTVV.